These 5 T cell receptor beta chains were sequenced from one sample in a study of blood T cells in healthy people across ages. Combining a sample-barcoded 5' primer with a J-beta primer mix, a second PCR ran for roughly 7 to 11 cycles. Each CDR3 protein gets one entry after TCRdb re-called the 5' RACE reads with MiXCR. The sample holds over 500,000 distinct CDR3 sequences, around 27% seen once. These records were also assigned to another study, of T cells of mothers and their children.

Sequenced sample: blood. The receptor source for this set is a boy younger than 10 in good health.

The chain joins TRBV6-4 to TRBJ2-1; no reliable D call. V lost 3 bases and J 8 bases, leaving 14 bases between the germline ends. The CDR3 covers 14 residues. Germline assignment: CDR1 MRHNA and CDR2 SNTAGT. CDR3 loop: CASSESVPAHEQFF. CDR3 DNA: TGTGCCAGCAGTGAATCGGTCCCCGCGCATGAGCAGTTCTTC.

This CDR3 reads CASSLVAKGYTF. CDR3 DNA sequence: TGTGCCAGCAGCTTAGTAGCGAAAGGCTACACCTTC. V and J are TRBV7-9 and TRBJ1-2; D is unclear. Germline V gene lookup returns CDR1 SEHNR and CDR2 FQNEAQ (reference sequence). The CDR3 is 12 amino acids. V was pared by 1 base and J by 8 bases, with 8 bases between.

This chain connects TRBV6-1 to TRBJ2-7; D possibly corresponds to TRBD2 (5 bases). The CDR3 contains 14 residues. Trimming left V 0 bases short and J 3 bases short, with 9 bases between. Germline CDR1 reads MNHNS; CDR2 reads SASEGT. DNA of the CDR3: TGTGCCAGCAGTGAAGCCCCCGGACTCTACGAGCAGTACTTC. This translates into CASSEAPGLYEQYF.

This clonotype was recorded many times. The rearrangement uses TRBV20-1 and TRBJ2-1; the D gene is possibly TRBD1 (5 bases). CDR3 length: 14 residues. V was pared by 3 bases and J by 4 bases, with 13 bases between. Germline V gene lookup returns CDR1 DFQATT and CDR2 SNEGSKA (reference sequence). The CDR3 DNA reads TGCAGTGCTAGGGACACGACCCATTACAATGAGCAGTTCTTC. It is translated as CSARDTTHYNEQFF.

DNA of the CDR3: TGTGCCAGCACCACCGACAGGCCCTATGGCTACACCTTC. Translation gives CASTTDRPYGYTF. The chain employs TRBV6-2 or TRBV6-3 and TRBJ1-2; possible D gene TRBD1, 6 bases. V shed 7 bases and J shed 4 bases, with 13 bases lying between them. This CDR3 has 13 amino acids. Germline V gives CDR1 MNHEY, CDR2 SVGEGT.